Listed here are 22 T cell receptor beta chains from one sample, sequenced in a study of blood T cell repertoires in COVID-19. Assay used: immunoSEQ multiplex PCR; TCRdb lists only in-frame clones, some missing. This repertoire shows about 120,000 clones, roughly 78% found once; its top ten account for 15% to 20%. The sequenced material came from peripheral blood. Every receptor here comes from a man in his 60s with active or convalescent COVID-19.

This chain connects TRBV11-2 to TRBJ1-2, with D tentatively TRBD1 (6 bases). The CDR3 has 16 residues. V lost 4 bases to trimming and J lost 5 bases, with 20 bases between them. From germline, CDR1 is SGHAT and CDR2 FQNNGV. The CDR3: CASSSYRGGASYGYTF. CDR3 coding DNA: TGTGCCAGCAGCTCGTACCGTGGGGGCGCCTCTTATGGCTACACCTTC.

V and J are TRBV20-1 and TRBJ2-1; D might be TRBD2 (5 bases). V was pared by 3 bases and J by 2 bases, with 14 bases between. This CDR3 is 15 amino acids long. Per germline, CDR1 DFQATT and CDR2 SNEGSKA (reference sequence). CDR3 protein: CSASEASRAYNEQFF. CDR3 sequence (DNA): TGCAGTGCTAGTGAGGCTAGCCGGGCCTACAATGAGCAGTTCTTC.

This sequence joins TRBV18 and TRBJ2-2, with D tentatively TRBD1 (6 bases). CDR1 and CDR2 (germline): KGHSH, LQKENI. V was clipped by 3 bases and J by 1 base, with 12 bases between them. The CDR3 loop spans 16 amino acids. The chain's CDR3 is CASSPLETGNTGELFF. CDR3 in DNA: TGTGCCAGCTCACCGCTGGAGACAGGGAACACCGGGGAGCTGTTTTTT.

V gene TRBV7-2 combines with J gene TRBJ2-5, with 11 bases matching TRBD2. Germline assignment: CDR1 SGHTA and CDR2 FQGNSA. Germline trimming cut 1 base from V and 2 bases from J; bases unmatched to any gene: 12. CDR3 size: 19 residues. Written as DNA, the CDR3 is TGTGCCAGCAGCTTAGTACTGCGACTAGCGGGAAGGGGGCAAGAGACCCAGTACTTC. Translation gives CASSLVLRLAGRGQETQYF.

The chain uses TRBV30 and TRBJ2-7; the match to TRBD2 covers 15 bases. The CDR3 spans 18 residues. Germline CDR1 GTSNPN, CDR2 SVGIG (reference sequence). The V gene end was trimmed by 2 bases and the J gene end by 5 bases; junction bases not matched to a gene: 13. CDR3 in DNA: TGTGCCTGGAGTTTCAGGACTAGCGGGAGGGTAACGGGCCACGAGCAGTACTTC. It encodes CAWSFRTSGRVTGHEQYF.

This chain links TRBV7-6 with TRBJ1-1; TRBD1 agrees at 9 bases. This CDR3 contains 17 residues. Trimming removed 1 base from V and 1 base from J; junction bases left unmatched: 7. CDR1 is SGHVS, CDR2 FNYEAQ, per germline. This CDR3 is CASSLGYRGRGNTEAFF. CDR3 coding DNA: TGTGCCAGCAGCTTAGGGTACAGGGGGCGCGGGAACACTGAAGCTTTCTTT. Drawing the rest from reference TRBV7-6 and TRBJ1-1, the complete variable domain is GAGVSQSPRYKVTKRGQDVALRCDPISGHVSLYWYRQALGQGPEFLTYFNYEAQQDKSGLPNDRFSAERPEGSISTLTIQRTEQRDSAMYRCASSLGYRGRGNTEAFFGQGTRLTVV.

This chain connects TRBV19 to TRBJ2-2, with a tentative D call TRBD1 (6 bases). Per the germline V gene, CDR1 is LNHDA and CDR2 is SQIVND (reference sequence). The CDR3 totals 13 residues. Trimming shortened V by 8 bases and J by 6 bases, and 13 bases separated the two germline ends. The CDR3: CASSNHRAGELFF. In nucleotides, the CDR3 is TGTGCCAGTTCAAACCACAGGGCCGGGGAGCTGTTTTTT.

A remark on this clone: The junction departs from germline at one end; a sequencing error may be responsible. This chain links TRBV6-6 with TRBJ2-7, with 8 bases identical to TRBD1. The germline V gene encodes CDR1 MNHNY and CDR2 SVGAGI (reference sequence). This CDR3 is built from 11 residues. CDR3 DNA sequence: TGTGCCAGCAGTTACGAGGGACAGGCCGTCTTC. Translating it yields CASSYEGQAVF.

CDR3 protein: CAISPGQNNSPLHF. CDR3 in DNA: TGTGCCATCAGTCCGGGACAGAATAATTCACCCCTCCACTTT. This sequence joins TRBV10-3 and TRBJ1-6; 7 nucleotides match TRBD1. Trimming took 5 bases from V and 5 from J; bases not matched to a gene: 3. CDR1 is ENHRY, CDR2 SYGVKD, per germline. This CDR3 has 14 residues.

The chain employs TRBV7-3 and TRBJ1-1; TRBD1 aligns across 8 bases. The germline CDR1 and CDR2 sequences are SGHTA and FQGTGA. CDR3 length equals 14 residues. J lost 1 base, V lost 4 bases, and 2 bases had no gene match. CDR3 bases: TGTGCCAGCAGCTCGACAGGGGAGAACACTGAAGCTTTCTTT. This translates into CASSSTGENTEAFF.

The gene calls are TRBV28 and TRBJ2-3; TRBD2 might be the D (6 bases). The CDR3 consists of 14 residues. Trimming removed 3 bases at V and 1 base at J, with 8 bases between. Looked up from germline, CDR1 is MDHEN and CDR2 is SYDVKM. The CDR3 bases are TGTGCCAGCAGTTTGCCTAGCGGCACAGATACGCAGTATTTT. Translated: CASSLPSGTDTQYF. Full variable domain (outside the CDR3, taken from reference TRBV28 and TRBJ2-3): DVKVTQSSRYLVKRTGEKVFLECVQDMDHENMFWYRQDPGLGLRLIYFSYDVKMKEKGDIPEGYSVSREKKERFSLILESASTNQTSMYLCASSLPSGTDTQYFGPGTRLTVL.

The J gene is TRBJ2-1, the V gene TRBV2, with 9 nucleotides matching TRBD2. CDR1 and CDR2 (germline): SNHLY, FYNNEI. Trimming took 4 bases from V and 4 from J; bases not matched to a gene: 5. The CDR3 is 15 amino acids. This CDR3 reads CASSAGGRVYNEQFF. The CDR3 nucleotides read TGTGCCAGCAGTGCCGGCGGGAGGGTATACAATGAGCAGTTCTTC.

The chain links TRBV11-2 to TRBJ2-1; TRBD2 matches at 9 bases. This CDR3 has 17 residues. V lost 5 bases and J lost 6; bases outside the gene matches: 14. Germline V lookup: CDR1 SGHAT, CDR2 FQNNGV. The CDR3 bases are TGTGCCAGCAGCCTCAGACTCGGGAGCGGGAGGTCCAATGAGCAGTTCTTC. Its protein is CASSLRLGSGRSNEQFF. Looking up the rest from reference TRBV11-2 and TRBJ2-1 gives the full variable domain: EAGVAQSPRYKIIEKRQSVAFWCNPISGHATLYWYQQILGQGPKLLIQFQNNGVVDDSQLPKDRFSAERLKGVDSTLKIQPAKLEDSAVYLCASSLRLGSGRSNEQFFGPGTRLTVL.

This clone was observed once. The chain joins TRBV27 to TRBJ1-5; 7 bases match TRBD1. The CDR3 loop spans 15 amino acids. Germline V gives CDR1 MNHEY, CDR2 SMNVEV (reference sequence). Trimming at V came to 6 bases and at J to 4 bases, leaving 9 bases not matched to a gene. CDR3 loop: CASSRRDRENQPQHF. The CDR3 nucleotides are TGTGCCAGCAGCCGGCGGGACAGAGAGAATCAGCCCCAGCATTTT.

The rearrangement links TRBV18 to TRBJ2-1, with 8 bases that match TRBD1. This CDR3 spans 16 amino acids. From germline, CDR1 is KGHSH and CDR2 LQKENI. With V trimmed by 3 bases and J by 8 bases, 12 bases remained unmatched. In nucleotides, the CDR3 is TGTGCCAGCTCACCTTATCAGGACAGGGAAAGGCATGAGCAGTTCTTC. Amino acids: CASSPYQDRERHEQFF.

The chain combines TRBV2 with TRBJ1-1, with D possibly matching TRBD1 (6 bases). V was clipped by 0 bases and J by 1 base, with 9 bases between them. This CDR3 contains 15 residues. Germline V CDR1 and CDR2: SNHLY, FYNNEI. This CDR3 is CASSEARGANTEAFF. The CDR3 nucleotides read TGTGCCAGCAGTGAAGCGCGGGGGGCGAACACTGAAGCTTTCTTT.

This chain uses TRBV7-3 with TRBJ2-3, with 10 bases that match TRBD2. Germline CDR1 SGHTA, CDR2 FQGTGA. V lost 5 bases and J lost 0; bases outside the gene matches: 8. The CDR3 sequence is 17 residues long. CDR3 in amino acids: CASSPPPTSGSTDTQYF. For the CDR3, the DNA is TGTGCCAGCAGCCCCCCTCCGACTAGCGGGAGCACAGATACGCAGTATTTT.

The gene calls are TRBV6-5 and TRBJ1-2; TRBD1 might be the D (5 bases). The germline gives CDR1 MNHEY, CDR2 SVGAGI. V was clipped by 7 bases and J by 2 bases, with 8 bases between them. CDR3 length: 12 amino acids. The CDR3 DNA sequence: TGTGCCAGCACCAACAGGAACTATGGCTACACCTTC. Amino acid sequence: CASTNRNYGYTF.

A single count supports this clone. This sequence joins TRBV10-3 and TRBJ1-5, with TRBD1 as a possible D gene (5 bases). This CDR3 contains 14 residues. Trimming removed 3 bases from V and 7 bases from J, with 13 bases in between. Germline V CDR1 and CDR2: ENHRY, SYGVKD. The CDR3 sequence: CAISDRGVWQPQHF. Written as DNA, the CDR3 is TGTGCCATCAGTGATCGGGGGGTCTGGCAGCCCCAGCATTTT.

The genes are TRBV6-5 and TRBJ2-7, with TRBD1 as a possible D gene (6 bases). Looked up from germline, CDR1 is MNHEY and CDR2 is SVGAGI. The CDR3 contains 15 residues. The germline V and J ends were trimmed by 6 bases and 0 bases, with 15 bases remaining between them. The DNA for the CDR3 is TGTGCCAGCAGGGGGGACATTCAGAGCTCCTACGAGCAGTACTTC. It is translated as CASRGDIQSSYEQYF.

This clone was observed once. The chain joins TRBV5-5 to TRBJ2-7; 7 bases are shared with TRBD1. After removal of 0 bases from V and 5 bases from J, the junction contained 5 bases not matched to a gene. Looked up from germline, CDR1 is SGHKS and CDR2 is YYEKEE (reference sequence). CDR3 size: 14 residues. CDR3 protein: CASSLGRQGHEQYF. The DNA for the CDR3 is TGTGCCAGCAGCTTGGGGCGACAGGGCCACGAGCAGTACTTC.

The chain carries TRBV6-5 and TRBJ1-4; possible D gene TRBD1, 6 bases. The CDR3 totals 12 residues. In germline, CDR1 is MNHEY, CDR2 SVGAGI. The DNA of the CDR3 is TGTTCGACCCGTACAGGGAGCGGAAAACTGTTTTTT. Its protein is CSTRTGSGKLFF.